This T cell receptor (beta chain) was obtained from a study of blood T cell repertoires in COVID-19. Overall study: Donors in the United States, Italy and Spain gave samples during acute or convalescent COVID-19. T cells, B-cell-depleted T cells, or PBMCs supplied cDNA or gDNA.

Seattle's cohort entered during active infection and was followed longitudinally. This clone was seen once. Germline CDR1 SGHRS, CDR2 YFSETQ. V was cut by 0 bases and J by 3 bases, with 10 bases left in between. The CDR3 length is 14 residues. Per the study methods: Reference gene primer amplification gave nucleated cell count estimates. Measured with immunoSEQ multiplex PCR; TCRdb has only the in-frame clones, and not every one. V and J calls and clone size are as listed in that table; D and trimming were resolved from the DNA. The sample lists 200,000 to 250,000 clones; roughly four fifths were seen once.

The genes are TRBV5-1 and TRBJ2-7, with D possibly being TRBD1 (5 bases). The receptor's source is an elderly woman with COVID-19, enrolled during active disease. Sequencing input: peripheral blood. The CDR3 region is CASSLGLGHYEQYF. DNA for the CDR3: TGCGCCAGCAGCTTGGGACTCGGACACTACGAGCAGTACTTC.